This T cell receptor beta chain comes out of a study of T cell responses to AZD1222 COVID-19 vaccine. This table comes from immunoSEQ multiplex PCR, and its TCRdb copy is limited to in-frame clones, with some not included. This sample yields approximately 140,000 clones, of which about 94% are seen a single time; roughly 4% belongs to the top ten. Overall study findings and caveats: Vaccine-associated CD4 TCRs ranged over spike, dominating at 160-218 and 743-854. Spike-specific TCR breadth and depth rose after two AZD1222 doses. In a largely white British group with more females than males, clonal diversity was possibly underestimated.

Remarks on this clone: Its antigen is currently unknown.

The J segment lost 1 base and the V segment lost 8 bases, leaving 7 bases of the junction unmatched. CDR3 length equals 15 residues. Germline V gives CDR1 LNHNV, CDR2 YYDKDF (reference sequence). This chain links TRBV15 with TRBJ2-5, with 10 bases identical to TRBD1. The sample here was peripheral blood, taken 28 days after the second AZD1222 dose. The TCR was taken from an adult who received the AZD1222 COVID-19 vaccine. The CDR3 sequence: CATGRDRGPQETQYF. The CDR3 bases are TGTGCCACCGGAAGGGACAGGGGCCCCCAAGAGACCCAGTACTTC.